One sample yielded the 20 T cell receptor beta chains listed below, sequenced in a study of CXCR3-negative and CXCR3-positive naive CD8 T cells. Each TRB cDNA library was prepared by 5' RACE (with UMI labels). From its re-call of the 5' RACE reads, TCRdb lists each CDR3 protein once, without DNA. Here the sample table reports around 57,000 distinct CDR3 sequences. The sequencing sample was made of memory CD8+ T cells from blood. Source of these receptors: a human donor in good health. Some clones in this sample may be carry-over from other donors' samples.

V is TRBV6-2 or TRBV6-3 and J is TRBJ2-5; TCRdb proposes TRBD2, but this gene call is untestable without DNA. This CDR3 is 14 amino acids long. CDR1 is MNHEY, CDR2 SVGEGT, per germline. The CDR3 sequence is CASSSLAGEETQYF.

The rearrangement joins TRBV4-3 to TRBJ2-7; the D call from TCRdb, TRBD1, cannot be confirmed without DNA. The length of the CDR3 is 15 residues. Germline V gene sequence: CDR1 LGHNA, CDR2 YSLEER. The chain's CDR3 is CASSPEMGGAHEQYF.

V gene TRBV7-9 combines with J gene TRBJ2-7; the TCRdb call, TRBD1, lacks DNA for checking. CDR3 length: 14 residues. The V gene's germline CDR1 is SEHNR and CDR2 FQNEAQ (reference sequence). This CDR3 is CASSRTTTGSEQYF.

The V call is TRBV15, the J call TRBJ2-5; the D call from TCRdb, TRBD1, cannot be confirmed without DNA. The CDR3 totals 14 residues. Germline V gene data show CDR1 as LNHNV and CDR2 as YYDKDF (reference sequence). The CDR3 protein is CATSGAGAQETQYF.

The V and J genes are TRBV5-1 and TRBJ2-7; the D call from TCRdb, TRBD1, cannot be confirmed without DNA. The CDR3 extends over 14 amino acids. Per the germline V gene, CDR1 is SGHRS and CDR2 is YFSETQ. The CDR3 sequence is CASSLTGGNHEQYF.

CDR3 residues: CASSRDNEQFF. The chain links TRBV7-9 to TRBJ2-1. The V gene's germline CDR1 is SEHNR and CDR2 FQNEAQ (reference sequence). The CDR3 runs to 11 residues. The full variable domain, in which reference TRBV7-9 and TRBJ2-1 provide the parts outside the CDR3, is DTGVSQNPRHKITKRGQNVTFRCDPISEHNRLYWYRQTLGQGPEFLTYFQNEAQLEKSRLLSDRFSAERPKGSFSTLEIQRTEQGDSAMYLCASSRDNEQFFGPGTRLTVL.

V is TRBV6-6 and J is TRBJ2-3; TCRdb's D call, TRBD2, is unchecked because there is no DNA. Germline lookup yields CDR1 MNHNY and CDR2 SVGAGI (reference sequence). CDR3 length equals 17 residues. The CDR3 sequence: CASSDPGLAVSTDTQYF.

V gene TRBV29-1 combines with J gene TRBJ2-1; TCRdb designates TRBD1, a call that cannot be tested without DNA. The CDR3 runs to 13 residues. Looked up from germline, CDR1 is SQVTM and CDR2 is ANQGSEA. The CDR3 sequence is CSPRGGDYNEQFF.

The chain recombines TRBV29-1 with TRBJ2-3; lacking DNA, the TRBD2 call made by TCRdb goes unchecked. The length of the CDR3 is 15 residues. The germline gives CDR1 SQVTM, CDR2 ANQGSEA. CDR3 region: CSGRGGAGDTDTQYF.

The chain carries TRBV29-1 and TRBJ1-2. Germline V CDR1 and CDR2: SQVTM, ANQGSEA. This CDR3 comprises 13 residues. The CDR3 sequence: CSVEDPENYGYTF. The whole variable domain, filled in from reference TRBV29-1 and TRBJ1-2, reads SAVISQKPSRDICQRGTSLTIQCQVDSQVTMMFWYRQQPGQSLTLIATANQGSEATYESGFVIDKFPISRPNLTFSTLTVSNMSPEDSSIYLCSVEDPENYGYTFGSGTRLTVV.

The V call is TRBV28, the J call TRBJ2-7; TCRdb's assignment of TRBD1 cannot be checked, as there is no DNA. The CDR3 extends over 16 amino acids. Germline CDR1 MDHEN, CDR2 SYDVKM. CDR3: CASSFLVGQGFHEQYF.

The rearrangement uses TRBV4-2 and TRBJ2-2; TCRdb gives TRBD1 as the D gene, but with no DNA this cannot be confirmed. The CDR3 sequence is 16 residues long. Per germline, CDR1 LGHNA and CDR2 YNFKEQ. The CDR3 loop is CASSQVRGQPTGELFF.

The chain carries TRBV7-9 and TRBJ1-5; the TCRdb call, TRBD1, lacks DNA for checking. Germline V CDR1 and CDR2: SEHNR, FQNEAQ (reference sequence). The CDR3 spans 14 residues. CDR3 protein: CASSHTGGGQPQHF.

The gene calls are TRBV25-1 and TRBJ2-5; TCRdb's D gene call, TRBD1, goes unchecked for lack of DNA. The CDR3 covers 14 residues. Germline V gives CDR1 MGHDK, CDR2 SYGVNS. CDR3 residues: CASSFYRGGETQYF.

The genes are TRBV27 and TRBJ2-5; the D call from TCRdb, TRBD2, cannot be confirmed without DNA. The CDR3 consists of 15 residues. The germline V gene has CDR1 MNHEY and CDR2 SMNVEV (reference sequence). This CDR3 is CASRKMDSGRETQYF.

The chain carries TRBV7-8 and TRBJ2-4; the TCRdb D gene call, TRBD1, has no DNA to confirm it. CDR1 and CDR2 from the germline V gene are SGHVS and FQNEAQ. This CDR3 region has 16 residues. The CDR3 sequence is CASSLEGRRGENIQYF.

The rearrangement links TRBV12-2 to TRBJ1-2; absent DNA, TCRdb's TRBD1 call cannot be checked. TRBV12-2 is a recognized pseudogene. The CDR3 sequence is 19 residues long. The CDR3 spells CASRLIIVVPQGRSYGYTF.

The chain employs TRBV6-1 and TRBJ1-2. The CDR3 totals 15 residues. The germline gives CDR1 MNHNS, CDR2 SASEGT. CDR3: CASSEIDGTNYGYTF.

The chain uses TRBV7-9 and TRBJ1-5; TCRdb names TRBD1, which stays unverified in the absence of DNA. The length of the CDR3 is 16 residues. CDR1 is SEHNR and CDR2 is FQNEAQ in the germline V gene (reference sequence). The CDR3 sequence: CASSLVRAGEGQPQHF.

Here the CDR3 reads CATRDRDRGYPGELFF. This chain links TRBV7-6 with TRBJ2-2; the D call of TRBD1 rests on TCRdb alone, since no DNA is present to check it. CDR3 size: 16 residues. Germline-derived CDR1 and CDR2 are SGHVS and FNYEAQ.